This T cell receptor beta chain was recovered during a study of shared clonotypes between healthy human individuals. Produced via immunoSEQ multiplex PCR; TCRdb's table is partial and in-frame only. The sample lists some 2,500,000 clones, more than 85% occurring once. Germline loops: CDR1 SEHNR, CDR2 FQNEAQ (reference sequence). The CDR3 consists of 16 residues. Germline trimming cut 5 bases from V and 3 bases from J; bases unmatched to any gene: 11. This chain uses TRBV7-9 with TRBJ2-7; 9 bases map to TRBD2. This receptor was taken from a man between 18 and 29 years old in good health. Some clones in this sample may be carry-over from other donors' samples. Material for sequencing was naive CD4+ T cells from PBMCs. Sample subset: CD45RA+ positively selected. In DNA, the CDR3 is TGTGCCAGCAGCCCAGTGGGTAGCGGGGGTGACTACGAGCAGTACTTC. This codes for CASSPVGSGGDYEQYF.